The 18 T cell receptor beta chains in this list originate from one sample, sequenced in a study of shared clonotypes between healthy human individuals. The method was immunoSEQ multiplex PCR; TCRdb's version includes in-frame clones alone and lacks a portion of them. In the table there are about 600,000 clones, approximately 97% of which are singletons. Sequencing used naive CD4+ T cells sorted from blood. As to subset: CD45RA+ positively selected. Receptor source: a woman in her 30s in good health.

This clone was counted a single time. V is TRBV7-9 and J is TRBJ2-5, with TRBD2 identical over 10 bases. V shed 1 base, J shed 9 bases, and the junction held 8 bases outside the gene matches. Germline CDR1 reads SEHNR; CDR2 reads FQNEAQ (reference sequence). The CDR3 has 15 amino acids. The CDR3 loop is CASSLGTSGSTAQYF. CDR3 coding DNA: TGTGCCAGCAGCTTAGGGACTAGCGGTTCCACGGCCCAGTACTTC.

This chain links TRBV7-9 with TRBJ2-7; either TRBD1 or TRBD2 may fit D (5 bases each). CDR1 is SEHNR, CDR2 FQNEAQ, per germline (reference sequence). Between the trimmed V and J ends, which lost 5 bases and 6 bases, there was a span of 14 bases. The CDR3 spans 13 residues. The DNA for the CDR3 is TGTGCCAGCAGCCGGGACGGCTTGGGCGAGCAGTACTTC. Its protein is CASSRDGLGEQYF. Drawing the rest from reference TRBV7-9 and TRBJ2-7, the complete variable domain is DTGVSQNPRHKITKRGQNVTFRCDPISEHNRLYWYRQTLGQGPEFLTYFQNEAQLEKSRLLSDRFSAERPKGSFSTLEIQRTEQGDSAMYLCASSRDGLGEQYFGPGTRLTVT.

This sequence joins TRBV5-1 and TRBJ2-1, with D perhaps being TRBD1 or TRBD2 (5 bases each). CDR3 length: 13 amino acids. V was shortened by 3 bases and J by 4 bases, with 8 bases between the two germline ends. Germline V CDR1 and CDR2: SGHRS, YFSETQ. In DNA form, the CDR3 reads TGCGCCAGCAGCTGGGACCATTACAATGAGCAGTTCTTC. This encodes CASSWDHYNEQFF. Complete variable domain (other parts from reference TRBV5-1 and TRBJ2-1): KAGVTQTPRYLIKTRGQQVTLSCSPISGHRSVSWYQQTPGQGLQFLFEYFSETQRNKGNFPGRFSGRQFSNSRSEMNVSTLELGDSALYLCASSWDHYNEQFFGPGTRLTVL.

This clone was picked up a small number of times. J is TRBJ1-5 and V is TRBV30; the D is unclear. The V gene lost 3 bases and the J gene lost 5 bases, with 11 bases spanning the gap. Per the germline V gene, CDR1 is GTSNPN and CDR2 is SVGIG (reference sequence). This CDR3 region has 13 residues. As DNA, the CDR3 is TGTGCCTGGAGCTCTGGGTTGGATCAGCCCCAGCATTTT. Translating gives CAWSSGLDQPQHF. Based on the CDR3 plus reference TRBV30 and TRBJ1-5, the full variable domain is SQTIHQWPATLVQPVGSPLSLECTVEGTSNPNLYWYRQAAGRGLQLLFYSVGIGQISSEVPQNLSASRPQDRQFILSSKKLLLSDSGFYLCAWSSGLDQPQHFGDGTRLSIL.

This rearrangement joins TRBV27 to TRBJ2-2; TRBD2 agrees at 11 bases. There are 17 residues in the CDR3. Germline CDR1 MNHEY, CDR2 SMNVEV (reference sequence). V shed 6 bases and J 3 bases; nucleotides not matched to a gene: 9. CDR3 in amino acids: CASRRELAGVDTGELFF. DNA of the CDR3: TGTGCCAGCAGGCGAGAACTAGCGGGAGTTGACACCGGGGAGCTGTTTTTT.

The chain links TRBV1 to TRBJ1-1. TRBV1 is a listed pseudogene. There are 20 residues in the CDR3. CDR3 coding DNA: TGCACCAGCAGCCAAGAAAGGGGAGGGGATTCCAGAGTCGGGAACACTGAAGCTTTCTTT. Protein sequence: CTSSQERGGDSRVGNTEAFF.

This chain connects TRBV5-1 to TRBJ2-1; D is undetermined. Between the trimmed V and J ends, which lost 5 bases and 0 bases, there was a span of 9 bases. The CDR3 has 14 amino acids. CDR1 and CDR2 (germline): SGHRS, YFSETQ. This chain's CDR3 is CASRNWGSYNEQFF. In nucleotides, the CDR3 is TGCGCCAGCAGGAACTGGGGCTCCTACAATGAGCAGTTCTTC.

The genes are TRBV2 and TRBJ2-2, with D perhaps TRBD2 (6 bases). Trimming shortened V by 6 bases and J by 2 bases, and 10 bases separated the two germline ends. This CDR3 has 14 amino acids. Germline V CDR1 and CDR2: SNHLY, FYNNEI. CDR3 residues: CASRRLVNTGELFF. CDR3 nucleotides: TGTGCCAGCAGAAGACTAGTCAACACCGGGGAGCTGTTTTTT.

The CDR3 DNA is TGTGCCAGCAGCTTAGACCCGGGAAACACTGAAGCTTTCTTT. Translated: CASSLDPGNTEAFF. This chain joins TRBV7-2 and TRBJ1-1; D remains ambiguous. Trimming shortened V by 1 base and J by 2 bases, and 8 bases separated the two germline ends. The CDR3 loop spans 14 amino acids. Germline V gives CDR1 SGHTA, CDR2 FQGNSA. Using reference TRBV7-2 and TRBJ1-1 for the parts outside the CDR3, the full variable domain is GAGVSQSPSNKVTEKGKDVELRCDPISGHTALYWYRQSLGQGLEFLIYFQGNSAPDKSGLPSDRFSAERTGGSVSTLTIQRTQQEDSAVYLCASSLDPGNTEAFFGQGTRLTVV.

The chain employs TRBV10-2 and TRBJ2-7; D might be TRBD1 (5 bases). The CDR3 consists of 12 residues. CDR1 is WSHSY and CDR2 is SAAADI in the germline V gene. Trimming shortened V by 7 bases and J by 0 bases, and 7 bases separated the two germline ends. The chain's CDR3 is CASTDNSYEQYF. CDR3 nucleotides: TGCGCCAGCACGGACAACTCCTACGAGCAGTACTTC.

The J gene is TRBJ2-6, the V gene TRBV18, with D tentatively TRBD2 (6 bases). There are 15 residues in the CDR3. V gave up 3 bases and J gave up 2 bases, with 8 bases separating them. CDR1 and CDR2 from the germline V gene are KGHSH and LQKENI. CDR3 sequence (DNA): TGTGCCAGCTCACCGCGGGGCCCTGGGGCCAACGTCCTGACTTTC. Residues: CASSPRGPGANVLTF.

This rearrangement joins TRBV5-1 to TRBJ2-6; the match to TRBD2 covers 9 bases. The germline gives CDR1 SGHRS, CDR2 YFSETQ. The CDR3 runs to 20 residues. Trimming cost V 4 bases and J 1 base; bases outside gene matches: 15. CDR3 protein: CASSPIGPSGISSGANVLTF. The CDR3 bases are TGCGCCAGCAGCCCGATCGGTCCTAGCGGGATTTCTTCTGGGGCCAACGTCCTGACTTTC.

This chain links TRBV19 with TRBJ2-3; D is possibly TRBD1 (6 bases). CDR1 and CDR2 from the germline V gene are LNHDA and SQIVND (reference sequence). The CDR3 is 17 residues long. V was trimmed by 4 bases and J by 0 bases, leaving 17 bases between them. The CDR3 sequence: CASSTKTGITSTDTQYF. DNA of the CDR3: TGTGCCAGTAGTACCAAAACAGGGATAACTAGCACAGATACGCAGTATTTT.

The chain recombines TRBV5-5 with TRBJ1-3; 9 bases line up with TRBD1. Germline CDR1 is SGHKS and CDR2 is YYEKEE (reference sequence). The CDR3 is made up of 14 amino acids. V dropped 7 bases and J dropped 4; count of bases not matched to a gene: 6. The chain's CDR3 is CASSPGTGGNTIYF. CDR3 DNA: TGTGCCAGCTCCCCCGGGACAGGGGGAAACACCATATATTTT.

This clone occurred once. This sequence joins TRBV7-2 and TRBJ2-3; a weak D match, TRBD2 (6 bases). Germline V gives CDR1 SGHTA, CDR2 FQGNSA. This CDR3 is 14 amino acids long. V was cut by 2 bases and J by 3 bases, with 9 bases left in between. CDR3 region: CASSLYSGTDTQYF. CDR3 bases: TGTGCCAGCAGCTTATACAGCGGGACAGATACGCAGTATTTT.

This chain uses TRBV6-1 with TRBJ2-1, with TRBD2 identical over 12 bases. CDR1 MNHNS and CDR2 SASEGT come from the germline V gene. V trimming: 7 bases; J trimming: 4 bases; junction bases outside the gene matches: 5. The CDR3 consists of 15 residues. The CDR3 sequence: CASTLTSGGYNEQFF. CDR3 bases: TGTGCCAGCACGCTGACTAGCGGGGGATACAATGAGCAGTTCTTC.

This chain connects TRBV28 to TRBJ1-1, with no clear D. Trimming stripped 6 bases from V and 0 bases from J, with 8 bases between. Germline V lookup: CDR1 MDHEN, CDR2 SYDVKM. This CDR3 has 13 residues. CDR3 residues: CASRPTMNTEAFF. For the CDR3, the DNA is TGTGCCAGCAGACCTACCATGAACACTGAAGCTTTCTTT.

DNA of the CDR3: TGCAGCGTTCTTCCGGGGGACATTCAGTACTTC. Translation: CSVLPGDIQYF. V is TRBV29-1 and J is TRBJ2-4; D is perhaps TRBD2 (6 bases). The V and J ends lost 5 bases and 8 bases respectively, with 10 bases between them. This CDR3 region has 11 residues. Germline CDR1 is SQVTM and CDR2 is ANQGSEA.